The clone carrying this T cell receptor (beta chain) was found a few times. As yet, its antigen is unknown. This sample was included in a study of CD8 T cells in ankylosing spondylitis. Study observations and caveats: Clones linked to disease were reported to show significant enrichment in matched ankylosing spondylitis synovial fluid. What appeared characteristic of ankylosing spondylitis blood was a TCR beta motif of fewer than ten highly homologous variants.

Quantitative barcoded 5'-RACE was used to prepare TCR beta libraries. MiXCR, run by TCRdb on the 5' RACE reads, gives a single entry per CDR3 protein. The profile shows about 88,000 distinct CDR3 sequences, about 27% of them singletons. Germline V lookup: CDR1 LGHNT, CDR2 FRNRAP. There are 11 residues in the CDR3. Trimming took off 4 bases at V and 2 bases at J, with 1 base between the two ends. Sequenced sample: blood, either unsorted or a sorted T cell fraction (not recorded which). The chain joins TRBV12-5 to TRBJ2-3, with D unresolved. The source of this sequence is a male donor with ankylosing spondylitis or in good health (not recorded which). CDR3 in DNA: TGTGCTAGTGGTTACACAGATACGCAGTATTTT. This translates into CASGYTDTQYF.